What follows are 26 T cell receptor beta chains derived from one specimen sequenced in a study of control samples from healthy donors and cancer patients. The repertoire was sequenced with immunoSEQ multiplex PCR; TCRdb's copy has only in-frame clones and lacks some. The sample shows some 96,000 clones, roughly 87% of them seen only once. The sequencing input was blood. Receptors were obtained from a woman aged 45-65 years in good health.

This clone has ten or more counts. The V gene is TRBV7-9, the J gene TRBJ2-1; D not certain. The germline V and J ends were trimmed by 2 bases and 5 bases, with 4 bases remaining between them. CDR1 SEHNR and CDR2 FQNEAQ come from the germline V gene (reference sequence). CDR3 size: 12 residues. This CDR3 is CASSLTDNEQFF. CDR3 nucleotides: TGTGCCAGCAGCTTAACGGACAATGAGCAGTTCTTC.

The CDR3 nucleotides read TGCGCCAGCAGCCCATGGTCGGTGCAAGAGACCCAGTACTTC. Translation gives CASSPWSVQETQYF. V gene TRBV4-1 combines with J gene TRBJ2-5; D unresolved. The CDR3 loop spans 14 amino acids. V was pared by 4 bases and J by 2 bases, with 11 bases between. The germline V gene has CDR1 MGHRA and CDR2 YSYEKL.

The gene calls are TRBV28 and TRBJ1-4; D is undetermined. Germline CDR1 and CDR2: MDHEN and SYDVKM. Trimming shortened V by 5 bases and J by 0 bases, and 16 bases separated the two germline ends. The CDR3 extends over 17 amino acids. The DNA of the CDR3 is TGTGCCAGCAGTGCCCACAAGCTCTCCGCAACTAATGAAAAACTGTTTTTT. Amino acid sequence: CASSAHKLSATNEKLFF.

The chain employs TRBV6-6 and TRBJ2-7, with D tentatively TRBD2 (6 bases). Germline CDR1 MNHNY, CDR2 SVGAGI (reference sequence). The CDR3 is 14 residues long. Trimming removed 5 bases at V and 4 bases at J, with 15 bases between. The CDR3 DNA is TGTGCCAGCAGTAAGGAGGGACGGGAATACGAGCAGTACGTC. Protein sequence: CASSKEGREYEQYV.

The rearrangement links TRBV2 to TRBJ2-5, with 8 nucleotides matching TRBD1. V gave up 6 bases and J gave up 4 bases; unmatched junction bases: 7. The germline V gene has CDR1 SNHLY and CDR2 FYNNEI. This CDR3 region has 14 residues. CDR3 nucleotide sequence: TGTGCCAGCAGGCCGGGACAGGCGGGAGAGACCCAGTACTTC. Its translation is CASRPGQAGETQYF.

The CDR3 sequence: CASSWTSGPNNEQFF. CDR3 nucleotide sequence: TGTGCCAGCAGCTGGACTAGCGGGCCCAACAATGAGCAGTTCTTC. The chain couples TRBV7-3 to TRBJ2-1, with 11 positions matching TRBD2. The germline V gene has CDR1 SGHTA and CDR2 FQGTGA. The CDR3 has 15 residues. V shed 4 bases, J shed 5 bases, and the junction held 4 bases outside the gene matches.

The chain carries TRBV10-2 and TRBJ2-7; no definite D call. The CDR3 contains 11 residues. The V and J ends lost 6 bases and 1 base respectively, with 4 bases between them. Germline V gene sequence: CDR1 WSHSY, CDR2 SAAADI. The CDR3 reads CASSVSYEQYF. CDR3 DNA sequence: TGCGCCAGCAGCGTGTCCTACGAGCAGTACTTC.

This clone was recorded a few times. The chain links TRBV11-3 to TRBJ2-3; 8 bases map to TRBD2. The V and J ends lost 0 bases and 10 bases, in that order; junction bases with no gene match: 6. The length of the CDR3 is 14 residues. Per the germline V gene, CDR1 is SGHNT and CDR2 is YENEEA. The CDR3 spells CASSLDLYSGAQYF. As DNA, the CDR3 is TGTGCCAGCAGCTTAGATCTTTATAGCGGGGCGCAGTATTTT.

The rearrangement uses TRBV9 and TRBJ1-2; a weak D match, TRBD1 (6 bases). The V and J ends lost 4 bases and 8 bases respectively, with 15 bases between them. Germline loops: CDR1 SGDLS, CDR2 YYNGEE. The CDR3 sequence is 13 residues long. This chain's CDR3 is CASSPWGGQGYTF. The DNA of the CDR3 is TGTGCCAGCAGCCCTTGGGGGGGGCAAGGCTACACCTTC.

The genes are TRBV4-1 and TRBJ2-3; D gene unclear. Germline-derived CDR1 and CDR2 are MGHRA and YSYEKL. The CDR3 covers 12 residues. With 1 base removed from V and 5 bases from J, the gap between germline ends came to 4 bases. This CDR3 reads CASSQGQDTQYF. DNA for the CDR3: TGCGCCAGCAGCCAAGGTCAAGATACGCAGTATTTT.

The rearrangement joins TRBV11-2 to TRBJ2-5; D perhaps matches TRBD2 (6 bases). Trimming removed 5 bases at V and 2 bases at J, with 15 bases between. The length of the CDR3 is 15 residues. Germline values: CDR1 SGHAT, CDR2 FQNNGV. CDR3 sequence: CASSELAEGQETQYF. The CDR3 DNA sequence: TGTGCCAGCAGCGAGTTAGCGGAGGGGCAAGAGACCCAGTACTTC.

The V call is TRBV11-3, the J call TRBJ2-3; 7 bases match TRBD2. J was trimmed by 2 bases and V by 3 bases; bases with no gene match: 5. Per germline, CDR1 SGHNT and CDR2 YENEEA. CDR3 length: 15 amino acids. CDR3 loop: CASSLRGRYTDTQYF. The CDR3 coding sequence is TGTGCCAGCAGCTTGCGGGGGAGATACACAGATACGCAGTATTTT.

The chain employs TRBV30 and TRBJ2-7; D gene uncertain. Germline V gene sequence: CDR1 GTSNPN, CDR2 SVGIG (reference sequence). The V end was cut by 7 bases, the J end by 2 bases, with 12 bases between. The CDR3 runs to 12 residues. This chain's CDR3 is CAFKTGPYEQYF. The CDR3 bases are TGTGCCTTTAAGACTGGGCCCTACGAGCAGTACTTC.

The V call is TRBV2, the J call TRBJ1-2; D may be TRBD1 (5 bases). Trimming removed 6 bases at V and 0 bases at J, with 8 bases between. CDR1 and CDR2 from the germline V gene are SNHLY and FYNNEI. The CDR3 spans 13 residues. The CDR3 region is CASRPDTNYGYTF. CDR3 nucleotide sequence: TGTGCCAGCAGGCCGGACACTAACTATGGCTACACCTTC.

This clone was seen only once. CDR3 nucleotide sequence: TGCGCCAGCAGTCAAACCCCTACAGAGTTCTACACCTTC. Translated: CASSQTPTEFYTF. The rearrangement uses TRBV23-1 and TRBJ1-2; D unresolved. TRBV23-1 is filed as an ORF, its function uncertain. This CDR3 contains 13 residues. Trimming left V 2 bases short and J 10 bases short, with 14 bases between.

V gene TRBV7-3 combines with J gene TRBJ2-5; possibly TRBD2 for D (6 bases). The CDR3 covers 14 residues. The V and J ends lost 4 bases and 5 bases respectively, with 14 bases between them. Germline lookup yields CDR1 SGHTA and CDR2 FQGTGA. The CDR3: CASSSTAGRETQYF. The CDR3 bases are TGTGCCAGCAGCTCGACAGCAGGGAGGGAGACCCAGTACTTC. Drawing the rest from reference TRBV7-3 and TRBJ2-5, the complete variable domain is GAGVSQTPSNKVTEKGKYVELRCDPISGHTALYWYRQSLGQGPEFLIYFQGTGAADDSGLPNDRFFAVRPEGSVSTLKIQRTERGDSAVYLCASSSTAGRETQYFGPGTRLLVL.

CDR3 residues: CASSQIGLGSTDTQYF. The CDR3 region has the DNA TGCGCCAGCAGCCAGATCGGACTAGGAAGCACAGATACGCAGTATTTT. The chain carries TRBV4-1 and TRBJ2-3, with TRBD2 matching 7 bases. Trimming took 3 bases from V and 0 from J; bases not matched to a gene: 6. The CDR3 consists of 16 residues. Per the germline V gene, CDR1 is MGHRA and CDR2 is YSYEKL.

The chain is built from TRBV5-4 and TRBJ2-4; 13 positions agree with TRBD2. The CDR3 length is 16 residues. CDR1 and CDR2 from the germline V gene are SGHNT and YYREEE (reference sequence). The V and J ends lost 2 bases and 8 bases, in that order; junction bases with no gene match: 7. The CDR3 DNA is TGTGCCAGCAGCTTAAGGACTAGCGGGAGTATAGACATTCAGTACTTC. This codes for CASSLRTSGSIDIQYF.

V is TRBV7-9 and J is TRBJ2-3; D unclear. The germline V gene has CDR1 SEHNR and CDR2 FQNEAQ (reference sequence). CDR3 length: 12 amino acids. V lost 7 bases and J lost 4, with 9 bases in between. The CDR3 here is CASILPPDTQYF. The CDR3 nucleotides are TGTGCCAGCATCCTACCACCAGATACGCAGTATTTT.

The rearrangement links TRBV9 to TRBJ2-1; no reliable D call. The CDR3 length is 14 residues. CDR1 and CDR2 (germline): SGDLS, YYNGEE. The V gene lost 0 bases and the J gene lost 9 bases, with 13 bases spanning the gap. The CDR3 is CASSVDTTFSEQFF. In DNA, the CDR3 is TGTGCCAGCAGCGTAGACACTACGTTCAGTGAGCAGTTCTTC.

The rearrangement joins TRBV19 to TRBJ2-2; D remains ambiguous. The CDR3 has 14 amino acids. Germline V CDR1 and CDR2: LNHDA, SQIVND (reference sequence). V was trimmed by 5 bases and J by 6 bases, leaving 13 bases between them. CDR3 sequence reads: CASSRPSPAGELFF. The CDR3 DNA sequence: TGTGCCAGTAGTCGGCCGTCACCGGCCGGGGAGCTGTTTTTT.

This chain links TRBV7-9 with TRBJ1-3; D gene ambiguous. The germline gives CDR1 SEHNR, CDR2 FQNEAQ (reference sequence). The CDR3 has 14 residues. The V end was cut by 1 base, the J end by 0 bases, with 4 bases between. The CDR3 sequence is CASSLDNSGNTIYF. CDR3 coding DNA: TGTGCCAGCAGCTTAGATAACTCTGGAAACACCATATATTTT.

V usage is TRBV4-1 and J usage is TRBJ1-2, with a weak D call TRBD1 (5 bases). The CDR3 has 18 residues. V was cut by 1 base and J by 13 bases, with 31 bases left in between. Germline V gene sequence: CDR1 MGHRA, CDR2 YSYEKL. The CDR3 DNA follows: TGCGCCAGCAGCCAAGTCCTATTACCAGGGAGGGAAGTCTTAAGTGGCACCTTC. Translated, it gives CASSQVLLPGREVLSGTF.

The chain is built from TRBV9 and TRBJ1-6; D gene uncertain. Germline CDR1 reads SGDLS; CDR2 reads YYNGEE. This CDR3 is 14 amino acids long. Trimming stripped 0 bases from V and 6 bases from J, with 7 bases between. The DNA for the CDR3 is TGTGCCAGCAGCGTAGGACCGTCTAATTCACCCCTCCACTTT. It encodes CASSVGPSNSPLHF. The whole variable domain, filled in from reference TRBV9 and TRBJ1-6, reads DSGVTQTPKHLITATGQRVTLRCSPRSGDLSVYWYQQSLDQGLQFLIQYYNGEERAKGNILERFSAQQFPDLHSELNLSSLELGDSALYFCASSVGPSNSPLHFGNGTRLTVT.

V and J are TRBV9 and TRBJ2-3; TRBD2 agrees at 9 bases. In germline, CDR1 is SGDLS, CDR2 YYNGEE. The CDR3 spans 14 residues. V was pared by 7 bases and J by 3 bases, with 6 bases of the junction left unmatched. The CDR3 here is CASAREGGTDTQYF. The CDR3 coding sequence is TGTGCCAGCGCGCGGGAGGGAGGGACAGATACGCAGTATTTT.

This chain uses TRBV7-9 with TRBJ1-5, with D hard to call. Between the trimmed V and J ends, which lost 4 bases and 3 bases, there was a span of 16 bases. CDR3 size: 16 residues. Germline lookup yields CDR1 SEHNR and CDR2 FQNEAQ (reference sequence). In DNA form, the CDR3 reads TGTGCCAGCAGCTCACCGACTTCCCGTGACAATCAGCCCCAGCATTTT. Amino acids: CASSSPTSRDNQPQHF.